The 24 T cell receptor beta chains listed next were all sequenced from one sample in a study of blood T cell repertoires in COVID-19. The data were produced by immunoSEQ multiplex PCR, yet TCRdb's version contains in-frame clones alone and is incomplete. The repertoire includes 290,000 or so clones, roughly 80% of them detected once, and 5% sits in the top ten. Sequencing was performed on PBMCs or T cells enriched from blood (not recorded which). Receptors originate from a man aged 35 to 55 who had been exposed to COVID-19.

V and J are TRBV6-5 and TRBJ2-7; 13 bases are a match to TRBD2. V lost 4 bases, J lost 2 bases, and 5 bases stayed unmatched. This CDR3 has 16 amino acids. The V gene's germline CDR1 is MNHEY and CDR2 SVGAGI. CDR3 DNA: TGTGCCAGCAGTTTTGGGACTAGCGGGACAACCTACGAGCAGTACTTC. Its translation is CASSFGTSGTTYEQYF.

The chain couples TRBV24-1 to TRBJ2-1; TRBD2 matches at 12 bases. From germline, CDR1 is KGHDR and CDR2 SFDVKD. V dropped 3 bases and J dropped 8; count of bases not matched to a gene: 7. The CDR3 totals 16 residues. CDR3 protein: CATSDPTSGSIDEQFF. The CDR3, as DNA: TGTGCCACCAGTGATCCGACTAGCGGGAGTATTGATGAGCAGTTCTTC.

This clone was found a few times. CDR3 sequence reads: CSASYEQGSGKLFF. CDR3 nucleotides: TGCAGTGCTAGTTACGAACAGGGATCAGGCAAACTGTTTTTT. The chain joins TRBV20-1 to TRBJ1-4, with D possibly being TRBD1 (6 bases). Per germline, CDR1 DFQATT and CDR2 SNEGSKA (reference sequence). The CDR3 contains 14 residues. V lost 3 bases to trimming and J lost 11 bases, with 19 bases between them.

This clone has a count of ten or more. The rearrangement links TRBV2 to TRBJ2-7; D unresolved. The germline V gene has CDR1 SNHLY and CDR2 FYNNEI. V was pared by 8 bases and J by 0 bases, with 11 bases between. There are 13 residues in the CDR3. In DNA form, the CDR3 reads TGTGCCAGCCAAGACATTTTCTCCTACGAGCAGTACTTC. Translated, it gives CASQDIFSYEQYF.

The chain recombines TRBV7-8 with TRBJ2-1, with D maybe TRBD2 (5 bases). There are 15 residues in the CDR3. With 3 bases removed from V and 7 bases from J, the gap between germline ends came to 16 bases. Germline V gene data show CDR1 as SGHVS and CDR2 as FQNEAQ. The CDR3: CASSFTAIASNEQFF. The DNA of the CDR3 is TGTGCCAGCAGCTTCACGGCTATAGCGTCGAATGAGCAGTTCTTC.

This rearrangement joins TRBV2 to TRBJ2-7; 7 bases match TRBD1. V lost 3 bases, J lost 0 bases, and 5 bases stayed unmatched. The CDR3 is 15 amino acids. In germline, CDR1 is SNHLY, CDR2 FYNNEI. The chain's CDR3 is CASSERGDSSYEQYF. In nucleotides, the CDR3 is TGTGCCAGCAGTGAGCGTGGGGACAGCTCCTACGAGCAGTACTTC.

Only one count was recorded for this clone. This rearrangement joins TRBV18 to TRBJ2-7, with a possible D match to TRBD1 (7 bases). V was cut by 0 bases and J by 3 bases, with 15 bases left in between. Per the germline V gene, CDR1 is KGHSH and CDR2 is LQKENI. The length of the CDR3 is 16 residues. CDR3 sequence reads: CASSPPGGRGNYEQYF. CDR3 DNA: TGTGCCAGCTCACCACCGGGGGGCAGGGGGAACTACGAGCAGTACTTC.

The genes are TRBV30 and TRBJ1-2; 11 bases match TRBD1. Germline V gene lookup returns CDR1 GTSNPN and CDR2 SVGIG (reference sequence). The CDR3 extends over 15 amino acids. The junction had 5 bases not matched to a gene; V was cut back by 1 base and J by 4 bases. The CDR3 DNA is TGTGCCTGGAGTGCAAGGGACAGGGGGTTCTATGGCTACACCTTC. Translating it yields CAWSARDRGFYGYTF.

The chain recombines TRBV23-1 with TRBJ2-7, with TRBD2 identical over 9 bases. TRBV23-1 is assigned to the ORF class and has an uncertain function. The CDR3 runs 19 residues. The ends lost 0 bases at V and 0 bases at J; junction bases unmatched: 12. This chain's CDR3 is CASSQSATGTSLNSYEQYF. The CDR3 DNA sequence: TGCGCCAGCAGTCAATCGGCTACCGGGACTAGCTTAAACTCCTACGAGCAGTACTTC.

This clone was detected once. The chain joins TRBV3-1 (or the pseudogene TRBV3-2) to TRBJ2-5, with D possibly being TRBD1 (5 bases). Germline CDR1 reads LGHDT; CDR2 reads YNNKEL (reference sequence). The CDR3 contains 15 residues. The ends were cut back, 3 bases at V and 0 bases at J, with 11 bases in the middle. The DNA for the CDR3 is TGTGCCAGCAGCCAGACAGTTTTGTACCAAGAGACCCAGTACTTC. This sequence encodes CASSQTVLYQETQYF.

This sequence joins TRBV6-1 and TRBJ2-7, with D maybe TRBD2 (5 bases). Germline values: CDR1 MNHNS, CDR2 SASEGT. Trimming removed 3 bases from V and 0 bases from J, with 18 bases in between. This CDR3 comprises 17 residues. DNA for the CDR3: TGTGCCAGCAGTGAGGTTGTTGTGAGCGGATCCTCCTACGAGCAGTACTTC. Translated, it gives CASSEVVVSGSSYEQYF.

The chain links TRBV5-8 to TRBJ1-2; no clear D. The CDR3 consists of 14 residues. V lost 2 bases and J 3 bases, leaving 11 bases between the germline ends. Germline CDR1 reads SGHTS; CDR2 reads YDEGEE. The CDR3 coding sequence is TGTGCCAGCAGCTTTGGGGAGGTGGACTATGGCTACACCTTC. This gives the protein CASSFGEVDYGYTF.

In nucleotides, the CDR3 is TGCGCCAGCAGACAAGAGGGGACAGGGGATGAAAAACTGTTTTTT. Amino acid sequence: CASRQEGTGDEKLFF. The rearrangement uses TRBV23-1 and TRBJ1-4; 10 bases fit TRBD1. TRBV23-1 is recorded as an ORF, its role being uncertain. V shed 6 bases and J 6 bases; nucleotides not matched to a gene: 7. The CDR3 is 15 amino acids.

V usage is TRBV29-1 and J usage is TRBJ1-2; 9 nucleotides agree with TRBD1. The V segment lost 4 bases and the J segment 1 base; nucleotides outside the gene matches: 4. The CDR3 sequence is 14 residues long. The germline V gene has CDR1 SQVTM and CDR2 ANQGSEA. CDR3 in DNA: TGCAGCGTTGGACAGGGGGAGAATAACTATGGCTACACCTTC. Its translation is CSVGQGENNYGYTF.

This chain connects TRBV13 to TRBJ2-7; TRBD1 matches 7 bases. V was clipped by 5 bases and J by 6 bases; unmatched bases: 10. CDR1 and CDR2 (germline): PRHDT, FYEKMQ (reference sequence). The CDR3 is 14 residues long. For the CDR3, the DNA is TGTGCCAGCAGCCACAGACAGGGCGTCGCCGAGCAGTACTTC. Amino acids: CASSHRQGVAEQYF. The full variable domain, its missing parts supplied by reference TRBV13 and TRBJ2-7, is AAGVIQSPRHLIKEKRETATLKCYPIPRHDTVYWYQQGPGQDPQFLISFYEKMQSDKGSIPDRFSAQQFSDYHSELNMSSLELGDSALYFCASSHRQGVAEQYFGPGTRLTVT.

The J gene is TRBJ1-5, the V gene TRBV7-9; 8 bases align to TRBD1. CDR1 and CDR2 from the germline V gene are SEHNR and FQNEAQ (reference sequence). The CDR3 consists of 14 residues. Losses at the gene ends were 5 bases for V and 5 bases for J; bases not matched to a gene: 5. The CDR3 protein is CASSRTGGYQPQHF. In nucleotides, the CDR3 is TGTGCCAGCAGCCGAACAGGGGGGTATCAGCCCCAGCATTTT.

This chain links TRBV23-1 with TRBJ2-3; 10 bases map to TRBD2. TRBV23-1 is treated as an ORF (open reading frame) with a function not yet certain. The CDR3 has 17 amino acids. Trimming at V came to 3 bases and at J to 2 bases, leaving 8 bases not matched to a gene. CDR3: CASSHLHSGRNTDTQYF. The CDR3 DNA sequence: TGCGCCAGCAGTCACCTTCATAGCGGGAGGAACACAGATACGCAGTATTTT.

The chain recombines TRBV11-1 with TRBJ2-1; 12 bases agree with TRBD2. The ends lost 0 bases at V and 0 bases at J; junction bases unmatched: 3. The CDR3 covers 18 residues. The germline gives CDR1 SGHAT, CDR2 FQDESV (reference sequence). CDR3 bases: TGTGCCAGCAGCTTAGCGTCGACTAGCGGGAGCTCCTACAATGAGCAGTTCTTC. Translation gives CASSLASTSGSSYNEQFF.

The chain employs TRBV3-1 (or the pseudogene TRBV3-2) and TRBJ1-3; D is uncertain. Deletions cut 4 bases from V and 8 bases from J, with 15 bases between. The CDR3 is made up of 14 amino acids. Germline-derived CDR1 and CDR2 are LGHDT and YNNKEL (reference sequence). This chain's CDR3 is CASSLSEMEDTIYF. The CDR3 region has the DNA TGTGCCAGCAGCCTAAGCGAAATGGAAGACACCATATATTTT.

This clone occurred once. The rearrangement uses TRBV14 and TRBJ1-5, with 10 nucleotides matching TRBD1. The CDR3 totals 16 residues. CDR1 and CDR2 from the germline V gene are SGHDN and FVKESK. With 5 bases clipped from V and 2 bases from J, the junction kept 6 bases outside the gene matches. CDR3: CASSAGTGVGNQPQHF. CDR3 bases: TGTGCCAGCAGCGCCGGGACAGGGGTCGGCAATCAGCCCCAGCATTTT.

The V call is TRBV20-1, the J call TRBJ1-2, with 7 bases identical to TRBD1. Germline-derived CDR1 and CDR2 are DFQATT and SNEGSKA (reference sequence). CDR3 length equals 11 residues. V shed 6 bases, J shed 8 bases, and the junction held 6 bases outside the gene matches. The CDR3 here is CSAKGAPGYTF. For the CDR3, the DNA is TGCAGTGCAAAGGGGGCGCCCGGCTACACCTTC.

The V call is TRBV27, the J call TRBJ2-7; TRBD2 agrees at 7 bases. The CDR3 sequence is 13 residues long. The V gene's germline CDR1 is MNHEY and CDR2 SMNVEV (reference sequence). J lost 6 bases, V lost 2 bases, and 4 bases had no gene match. The CDR3 here is CASSLRRGSEQYF. In DNA, the CDR3 is TGTGCCAGCAGTTTAAGGCGCGGGAGCGAGCAGTACTTC.

The chain couples TRBV2 to TRBJ2-2; 7 nucleotides align to TRBD2. This CDR3 has 14 residues. Germline V gene data show CDR1 as SNHLY and CDR2 as FYNNEI. The J segment lost 3 bases and the V segment lost 6 bases, leaving 4 bases of the junction unmatched. The CDR3 bases are TGTGCCAGCAGATCGGCGGGGGACACCGGGGAGCTGTTTTTT. Amino acids: CASRSAGDTGELFF. Variable domain in full (rest from reference TRBV2 and TRBJ2-2): EPEVTQTPSHQVTQMGQEVILRCVPISNHLYFYWYRQILGQKVEFLVSFYNNEISEKSEIFDDQFSVERPDGSNFTLKIRSTKLEDSAMYFCASRSAGDTGELFFGEGSRLTVL.

This chain links TRBV5-4 with TRBJ2-7, with a tentative D call TRBD2 (5 bases). CDR3 size: 17 residues. Per the germline V gene, CDR1 is SGHNT and CDR2 is YYREEE (reference sequence). Trimming removed 2 bases at V and 0 bases at J, with 18 bases between. This CDR3 is CASSLPLGGRSSYEQYF. Written as DNA, the CDR3 is TGTGCCAGCAGCTTACCCCTTGGAGGCCGCAGCTCCTACGAGCAGTACTTC.